This entry concerns a single T cell receptor beta chain. Antigen specificity is unknown. The data were produced by immunoSEQ multiplex PCR, yet TCRdb's version contains in-frame clones alone and is incomplete. The table records some 20,000 clones, about 61% of them present only once. The treatment denotes: treatment-naive control, cytoreductive nephrectomy. Treatment-naive patients without radiation supplied the control tumors at nephrectomy. The patient's renal cell carcinoma had clear cell pathology. This sample is drawn from a study of radiation and T cells in renal cell carcinoma. Regarding the study as a whole: Dominant CDR3 motifs were more common in irradiated tumors than controls. In nephrectomy-only tumors, top 100 clonotypes averaged roughly 40%, versus 54% irradiated.

CDR1 and CDR2 (germline): LGHNA, YSLEER. The CDR3 is 17 amino acids. Trimming removed 0 bases at V and 2 bases at J, with 16 bases between. This sample comprised tumor tissue, obtained from a patient whose treatment was nephrectomy without radiotherapy. This TCR came from a man aged 50 to 59 with renal cell carcinoma. The chain joins TRBV4-3 to TRBJ1-1; D is possibly TRBD1 (6 bases). In nucleotides, the CDR3 is TGCGCCAGCAGCCAAGACCTCAGGGGACGGATCAACACTGAAGCTTTCTTT. It translates to CASSQDLRGRINTEAFF.